This T cell receptor beta chain was captured in a study of response to subunit inactivated influenza vaccine. The study, taken as a whole, reports: Few additional T cells are recruited per seasonal influenza vaccination, authors suggested.

TCRdb called the RT-PCR reads again in MiXCR, with one record for every CDR3 protein. Counted here are more than 450,000 distinct CDR3 sequences, approximately 12% occurring once; the ten biggest clones make up about 10%. On this clonotype itself: Its target is not known.

This CDR3 comprises 15 residues. Germline loops: CDR1 LGHDT, CDR2 YNNKEL (reference sequence). The V and J ends lost 1 base and 2 bases, in that order; junction bases with no gene match: 0. The receptor comes from a man in his forties or fifties who received an inactivated influenza vaccine. The chain uses TRBV3-1 and TRBJ2-1; TRBD1 aligns across 9 bases. The material was PBMCs from blood, obtained on the day of vaccination. The CDR3 DNA follows: TGTGCCAGCAGCCAAGGGACAGGGGCCTACAATGAGCAGTTCTTC. Protein product: CASSQGTGAYNEQFF.